This TCR beta chain stems from a study of identical twins. Whole-study results and caveats: Excess sharing by twins proved weaker in beta out-of-frame sequences.

Germline V gene sequence: CDR1 DFQATT, CDR2 SNEGSKA (reference sequence). This CDR3 is built from 12 residues. Unmatched junction bases numbered 5, after V lost 6 bases and J lost 6 bases. Among all donors, each was a healthy Caucasian. This clonotype was observed many times. Its antigen is not known. A universal primer site was added by template switching, and unique molecular identifiers were carried by the cDNA. One entry per CDR3 protein results from TCRdb running MiXCR on the 5' RACE reads. Altogether roughly 200,000 distinct CDR3 sequences are present, more than 6.5% being singletons, with the ten largest covering 1.9%. These same records also appear under a second study, on yellow fever vaccine responses in identical twins.

The TCR originated in a woman between 18 and 29 years old in good health. The sample consisted of memory (CD45RO+) T cells sorted from blood. The chain carries TRBV20-1 and TRBJ2-4; 7 positions match TRBD1. The CDR3 DNA follows: TGCAGTGCCGTTTCAGGGGGAAACATTCAGTACTTC. Its protein is CSAVSGGNIQYF.